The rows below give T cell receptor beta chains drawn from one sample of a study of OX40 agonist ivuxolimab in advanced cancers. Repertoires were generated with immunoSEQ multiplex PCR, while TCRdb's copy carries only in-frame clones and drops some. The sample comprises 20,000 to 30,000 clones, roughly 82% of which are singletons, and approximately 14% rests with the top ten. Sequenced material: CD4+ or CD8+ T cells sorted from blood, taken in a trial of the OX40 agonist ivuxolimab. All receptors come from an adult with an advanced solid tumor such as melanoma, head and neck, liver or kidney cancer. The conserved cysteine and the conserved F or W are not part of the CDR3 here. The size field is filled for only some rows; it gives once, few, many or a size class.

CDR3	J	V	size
ASSVGSNSPLH	TRBJ1-6	TRBV9	once
ASSYSRGATNEKLF	TRBJ1-4	TRBV6-5	.
ASSLGPGQGKGYGYT	TRBJ1-2	TRBV5-6	.
ASSQDPGELF	TRBJ2-2	TRBV4-3	.
ASSLVSEHEQF	TRBJ2-1	TRBV5-1	few
ASSVHRESEQF	TRBJ2-1	TRBV6-5	once
ASSLVAGGRFNEQF	TRBJ2-1	TRBV7-6	.
ASSSRPGQSGNTIY	TRBJ1-3	TRBV7-9	once
ASSESLDSAIWNEQY	TRBJ2-7	TRBV2	.
ASSLERPSGNTIY	TRBJ1-3	TRBV5-4	.
ASSYDPGRLNTEAF	TRBJ1-1	TRBV6-5	.
ASSKGTAASPMGQY	TRBJ2-5	TRBV6-1	.
ASSQDHGTGNYGYT	TRBJ1-2	TRBV4-1	.
SVEDLETGAYEQY	.	TRBV29-1	.
ASSWTGELF	TRBJ2-2	TRBV6-6	.
ASSQPYERTSTDTQY	TRBJ2-3	TRBV27	.
ASSLRRTNEQF	TRBJ2-1	TRBV7-3	.
ACSFGRGRFSPQH	TRBJ1-5	TRBV6-1	medium-sized
ASSSTGGPSYNQPQH	TRBJ1-5	TRBV18	.
ASSLVPDNEQF	TRBJ2-1	TRBV7-9	.
ASSQERGSETQY	TRBJ2-5	TRBV4-2	few
ASSLDIGGAPYEQY	TRBJ2-7	TRBV4-2	few
ASSAEAGTASYGYT	TRBJ1-2	TRBV6-1	.
ASGQGPPYEQY	TRBJ2-7	TRBV6-5	.
ASSTGVTRETQY	TRBJ2-5	TRBV4-1	.
ASSLTEGRTEAF	TRBJ1-1	TRBV27	few